This TCR beta chain was retrieved from a study of T cell responses to AZD1222 COVID-19 vaccine (dated by TCRdb to about 2021). Concerning the study at large: A total of about 230 trial participants underwent TCR sequencing, of whom some 210 received two doses of AZD1222 and 26 received two doses of the MenACWY control vaccine. Trial participants were enrolled by age into subgroups of 18-55, 56-69 and 70-plus years, and 148, 28 and 57 TCR-sequenced participants, respectively, were included in these subgroups. Points the paper makes about the study in general: The whole spike protein was spanned by vaccine-associated CD4 TCRs, and dominant responses were seen in regions 160-218 and 743-854. Participants were mostly white British and included more females than males, and it was suggested by the authors that clonal diversity may have been underestimated. Because no samples from the day 14 peak response were available, repertoires could be characterized only after the peak T cell response. Epitopes outside the regions mutated in the B.1.351 and B.1.1.7 variants were reportedly recognized by nearly half of the unique spike-specific TCRs. Spike-specific TCR breadth and depth rose significantly after two AZD1222 doses compared with day 0 and with MenACWY recipients. The 56-69-year group was small, and its depth increase did not reach significance, likely because of low power. Conclusions about previously exposed vaccinees were limited because only six AZD1222 recipients were SARS-CoV-2 seropositive at baseline.

The time point label on this specimen signifies: baseline before first vaccination. The intended sense of this specimen's treatment or condition label: meningococcal conjugate vaccine given as trial control. Samples from vaccinated people were obtained from the UK trials COV001 and COV002, which included a single-blind randomized controlled phase 2/3 trial of AZD1222 (ChAdOx1 nCoV-19) in healthy adults. For TCRbeta chain sequencing, PBMC samples from trial participants were taken at day 0 and at day 28 after the second dose. The CDR3 runs 15 residues from the cysteine to the phenylalanine. Here the CDR3 DNA is all that survives: 45 bases in frame from base 1. V loses 0 bases at its end and J loses 1 base; junction bases beyond the gene matches: 0. The germline V gene sets CDR1 to MNHEY and CDR2 to SVGAGI. The CDR3 regions of human TCRbeta chains were subjected to immunosequencing. Regarding the original processing steps: Repertoire TCRs were matched against a reference library of SARS-CoV-2-specific TCRs generated with the MIRA antigen-specificity platform. Breadth meant the fraction of unique TCRs that were SARS-CoV-2-associated, whereas depth meant the fraction of total T cells that were SARS-CoV-2-associated. Using the MIRA data, every spike-specific TCR was mapped to the spike region that the TCR reacted to and assigned to either a CD4 or a CD8 class. Log10-transformed breadth and depth values were compared by one-way ANOVA with Sidak's multiple comparisons tests. TCRdb mirrors the immuneACCESS table, restricted to in-frame sequences. Some clones are absent from its copies; in checked studies, under half trace to an unresolved V gene, and the reason for the others is unknown. V, J and clone size are those of that table, while D and trimming were read from the DNA. This sample comprises under 150,000 clones, approximately 78% of them detected only once. The ten largest make up 4.1% of the sample.

About this clone: The antigen it binds to is not known. Per-base quality was not reported, and no clone a single base away is much larger than it.

The chain is made from TRBV6-5 and TRBJ1-3, with TRBD1 identical over 7 junction bases. This clonotype was sampled from an adult in good health. The sample here was peripheral blood, taken on day 0 of MenACWY control vaccination. The DNA sequence reads TGTGCCAGCAGTTACTCGGACAGGTCTGGAAACACCATATATTTT. Translated, this is CASSYSDRSGNTIYF.